These 8 T cell receptor beta chains originate from one sample sequenced in a study of cytomegalovirus exposure and HLA in healthy donors. Primers included in the PCR were 60 Vbeta and 13 Jbeta primers. Assay used: immunoSEQ multiplex PCR; TCRdb lists only in-frame clones, some missing. The table has 150,000 to 200,000 clones, 60% to 80% seen once. The sequencing input was PBMCs. The receptors were sampled from a man aged 30 to 39 in good health and CMV-seropositive.

This clone has only one observation. The rearrangement joins TRBV2 to TRBJ1-6; the D is unclear. Germline V lookup: CDR1 SNHLY, CDR2 FYNNEI. The CDR3 sequence is 14 residues long. Deletions cut 3 bases from V and 6 bases from J, with 9 bases between. The CDR3: CASSDSAGNSPLHF. Here the CDR3 DNA reads TGTGCCAGCAGTGATTCGGCGGGTAATTCACCCCTCCACTTT.

V is TRBV5-1 and J is TRBJ2-7; D unclear. CDR3 length: 13 residues. Germline assignment: CDR1 SGHRS and CDR2 YFSETQ. V lost 2 bases, J lost 5 bases, and 11 bases lay in between. The CDR3 bases are TGCGCCAGCAGCTTCCCCCCTAATGACGAGCAGTACTTC. Its protein product is CASSFPPNDEQYF.

The chain joins TRBV4-3 to TRBJ1-4; D possibly corresponds to TRBD1 (6 bases). This CDR3 comprises 16 residues. V was clipped by 0 bases and J by 2 bases, with 10 bases between them. Germline CDR1 is LGHNA and CDR2 is YSLEER. In nucleotides, the CDR3 is TGCGCCAGCAGCCAAGAAGGCACAGGGACTAATGAAAAACTGTTTTTT. Protein product: CASSQEGTGTNEKLFF.

This clone has more than one count but fewer than ten. The CDR3 spells CASQTLTGAGELFF. CDR3 bases: TGTGCCAGCCAAACCCTAACAGGGGCCGGGGAGCTGTTTTTT. This chain links TRBV6-4 with TRBJ2-2; 7 nucleotides agree with TRBD1. Trimming at V came to 8 bases and at J to 6 bases, leaving 9 bases not matched to a gene. Germline assignment: CDR1 MRHNA and CDR2 SNTAGT. This CDR3 is built from 14 residues.

The CDR3 spells CASSYSDKSYEQYF. The CDR3 bases are TGTGCCAGCAGTTACTCGGACAAGTCCTACGAGCAGTACTTC. The chain uses TRBV6-5 and TRBJ2-7; a weak D match, TRBD1 (5 bases). The V end lost 0 bases, the J end lost 1 base, and 7 bases lay between the germline ends. The germline gives CDR1 MNHEY, CDR2 SVGAGI. The CDR3 consists of 14 residues.

This clone showed up just a few times. The chain has TRBV6-5 and TRBJ1-2, with D possibly matching TRBD1 (6 bases). The CDR3 runs to 13 residues. The V end lost 2 bases, the J end lost 4 bases, and 8 bases lay between the germline ends. Germline-derived CDR1 and CDR2 are MNHEY and SVGAGI. The CDR3 loop is CASSYGGAYGYTF. The DNA for the CDR3 is TGTGCCAGCAGTTACGGGGGGGCCTATGGCTACACCTTC.

The V gene is TRBV4-1, the J gene TRBJ1-2; the match to TRBD1 covers 7 bases. The CDR3 extends over 15 amino acids. The germline gives CDR1 MGHRA, CDR2 YSYEKL. The V and J ends lost 5 bases and 5 bases, in that order; junction bases with no gene match: 11. DNA of the CDR3: TGCGCCAGCAGCGACACCCCAGGGGGGAGTTATGGCTACACCTTC. Protein product: CASSDTPGGSYGYTF.

The chain combines TRBV7-9 with TRBJ1-4; 7 bases are shared with TRBD1. The CDR3 runs 14 residues. The V gene end was trimmed by 11 bases and the J gene end by 3 bases; junction bases not matched to a gene: 9. Germline V CDR1 and CDR2: SEHNR, FQNEAQ (reference sequence). The CDR3 protein is CASKTGAPNEKLFF. The CDR3, as DNA: TGTGCCTCCAAAACAGGGGCTCCTAATGAAAAACTGTTTTTT.